This T cell receptor (beta chain) originates from a study of blood T cells in healthy people across ages. It was with a sample-barcoded 5' primer and a J-beta primer mix that a second PCR of roughly 7 to 12 cycles was run. TCRdb reprocessed the 5' RACE reads with MiXCR, giving one entry per CDR3 protein. The sample lists about 650,000 distinct CDR3 sequences, roughly half seen once, with approximately 13% in the top ten. V gave up 4 bases and J gave up 4 bases, with 8 bases separating them. The CDR3 length is 12 residues. The germline V gene has CDR1 DFQATT and CDR2 SNEGSKA (reference sequence). J is TRBJ1-5 and V is TRBV20-1; D remains unclear. Sequenced material: blood. The receptor comes from a woman older than 75 in good health. CDR3 amino acids: CSAKGGNQPQHF. In DNA, the CDR3 is TGCAGTGCTAAGGGTGGGAATCAGCCCCAGCATTTT.